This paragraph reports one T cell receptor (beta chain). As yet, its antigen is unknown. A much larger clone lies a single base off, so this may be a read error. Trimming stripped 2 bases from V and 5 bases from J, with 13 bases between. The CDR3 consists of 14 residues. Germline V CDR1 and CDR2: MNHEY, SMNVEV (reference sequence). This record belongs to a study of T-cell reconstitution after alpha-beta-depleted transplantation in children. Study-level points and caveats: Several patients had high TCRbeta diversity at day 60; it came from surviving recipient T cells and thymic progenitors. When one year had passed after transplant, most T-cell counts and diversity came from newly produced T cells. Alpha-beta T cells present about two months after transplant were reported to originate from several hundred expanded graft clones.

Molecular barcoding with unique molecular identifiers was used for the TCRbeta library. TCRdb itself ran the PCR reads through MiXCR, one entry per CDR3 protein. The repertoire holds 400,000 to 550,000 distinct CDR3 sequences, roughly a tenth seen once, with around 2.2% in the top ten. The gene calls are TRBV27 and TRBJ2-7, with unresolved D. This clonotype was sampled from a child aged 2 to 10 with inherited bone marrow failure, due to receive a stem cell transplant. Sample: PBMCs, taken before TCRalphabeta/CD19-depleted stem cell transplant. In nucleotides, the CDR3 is TGTGCCAGCAGTTTAACTTACGTTGCCCACGAGCAGTACTTC. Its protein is CASSLTYVAHEQYF.